These 9 T cell receptor beta chains came from one sample sequenced in a study of T cell repertoires in cytomegalovirus infection (dated by TCRdb to between 2017 and 2020). Their target antigens are unknown. Data came from an Illumina HiSeq 1500. TCRdb reran the public reads through fastp at Q25 and MiXCR, keeping productive beta chains. Records with the same CDR3 protein are collapsed into one entry carrying the most frequent genes and DNA. Counted in this sample were under 500,000 distinct CDR3 sequences; under 55% of them appeared once. The ten most abundant clones make up about 39% of the sample. What this sample's treatment or condition label stands for: in vitro stimulation with specific CMV peptide epitopes to enrich CMV-specific T cells. Sample: cultured PBMCs, taken from culture after CMV antigen stimulation. These receptors originate from a human donor in good health (CMV status not recorded). Some clones in this sample may be carry-over from other donors' samples.

This clonotype was counted only a few times. This chain connects TRBV20-1 to TRBJ2-1; 9 nucleotides match TRBD2. CDR1 and CDR2 from the germline V gene are DFQATT and SNEGSKA (reference sequence). This CDR3 has 15 amino acids. V was clipped by 4 bases and J by 6 bases; unmatched bases: 10. The CDR3 loop is CSATRAAGGGNEQFF. The CDR3 nucleotides read TGCAGTGCTACCCGGGCAGCGGGAGGTGGCAATGAGCAGTTCTTC.

The sample holds a few counts of this clonotype. The rearrangement joins TRBV28 to TRBJ1-2; D might be TRBD1 (5 bases). Trimming stripped 6 bases from V and 6 bases from J, with 14 bases between. The germline CDR1 and CDR2 sequences are MDHEN and SYDVKM. This CDR3 is 13 amino acids long. The CDR3 DNA reads TGTGCCAGCAGCCCGGGACTGACTAATGGCTACACCTTC. This codes for CASSPGLTNGYTF.

The chain links TRBV7-9 to TRBJ2-4, with 14 bases that match TRBD2. The CDR3 contains 17 residues. V shed 5 bases, J shed 1 base, and the junction held 4 bases outside the gene matches. Looked up from germline, CDR1 is SEHNR and CDR2 is FQNEAQ (reference sequence). CDR3 DNA sequence: TGTGCCAGCAGCGCCAGACTAGCGGGAGGGGCCAAAAACATTCAGTACTTC. This gives the protein CASSARLAGGAKNIQYF.

This chain joins TRBV10-3 and TRBJ1-5, with D possibly being TRBD1 (6 bases). The germline V gene encodes CDR1 ENHRY and CDR2 SYGVKD. The CDR3 contains 13 residues. The V end was cut by 6 bases, the J end by 5 bases, with 11 bases between. Here the CDR3 reads CAIRGGPDQPQHF. The CDR3 nucleotides read TGTGCCATCAGGGGGGGGCCGGATCAGCCCCAGCATTTT.

This sequence joins TRBV7-2 and TRBJ1-2; TRBD1 might be the D (5 bases). There are 15 residues in the CDR3. Germline V gene data show CDR1 as SGHTA and CDR2 as FQGNSA. The V gene lost 4 bases and the J gene lost 4 bases, with 16 bases spanning the gap. In DNA, the CDR3 is TGTGCCAGCAGCTCCGCAGGTTGGGGCGGCTATGGCTACACCTTC. It yields the protein CASSSAGWGGYGYTF.

The genes are TRBV18 and TRBJ2-1, with 9 bases matching TRBD2. J was trimmed by 8 bases and V by 6 bases; bases with no gene match: 17. The CDR3 has 17 amino acids. Germline V CDR1 and CDR2: KGHSH, LQKENI. The CDR3 DNA is TGTGCCAGCTCCCCCCTCGGGGTTGCGGGGGGGCCCGATGAGCAGTTCTTC. Translated: CASSPLGVAGGPDEQFF.

This clonotype was found many times. The rearrangement links TRBV7-2 to TRBJ2-3, with TRBD2 identical over 9 bases. The V segment lost 5 bases and the J segment 0 bases; nucleotides outside the gene matches: 6. Germline lookup yields CDR1 SGHTA and CDR2 FQGNSA. This CDR3 contains 16 residues. The CDR3 nucleotides read TGTGCCAGCAGCCTCAGACTAGCGGTTAGCACAGATACGCAGTATTTT. It translates to CASSLRLAVSTDTQYF.

This chain joins TRBV19 and TRBJ2-4, with 7 nucleotides matching TRBD1. V trimming: 5 bases; J trimming: 4 bases; junction bases outside the gene matches: 8. CDR1 LNHDA and CDR2 SQIVND come from the germline V gene (reference sequence). The CDR3 covers 15 residues. The CDR3 region is CASSEQGKPKNIQYF. The CDR3 DNA reads TGTGCCAGTAGTGAACAGGGGAAGCCAAAAAACATTCAGTACTTC.

This chain connects TRBV6-2 or TRBV6-3 to TRBJ2-1; 9 nucleotides line up with TRBD2. The CDR3 length is 15 residues. CDR1 and CDR2 from the germline V gene are MNHEY and SVGEGT. Trimming took 6 bases from V and 2 from J; bases not matched to a gene: 5. The CDR3 nucleotides are TGTGCCAGCAGGCAGTGGACTAGCGCCTACAATGAGCAGTTCTTC. Translating it yields CASRQWTSAYNEQFF.